The T cell receptor beta chain under discussion was sequenced for a study of cytomegalovirus exposure and HLA in healthy donors. In germline, CDR1 is ENHRY, CDR2 SYGVKD. The CDR3 covers 14 residues. Trimming stripped 4 bases from V and 2 bases from J, with 12 bases between. The PCR used 60 Vbeta and 13 Jbeta primers. This table comes from immunoSEQ multiplex PCR, and its TCRdb copy is limited to in-frame clones, with some not included. The sample holds 40,000 or so clones, roughly 60% seen once. This clone was counted once. This receptor was obtained from a human donor in good health. The rearrangement uses TRBV10-3 and TRBJ2-7, with D maybe TRBD1 (6 bases). The sample consisted of PBMCs. CDR3 in DNA: TGTGCCATCAGTGCACAGGGTGGAACCTACGAGCAGTACTTC. As protein: CAISAQGGTYEQYF.